Listed below are T cell receptor beta chains from one sample, sequenced in a study of T cell responses to AZD1222 COVID-19 vaccine. Some clones are missing from TCRdb's copy, which holds only in-frame ones; the method was immunoSEQ multiplex PCR. The sample carries approximately 150,000 clones, 85% to 95% recorded once. The sequenced sample was peripheral blood, obtained on day 0 of AZD1222 vaccination. These receptors were collected from an adult in good health. CDR3s include the opening cysteine and the closing phenylalanine or tryptophan. D genes are given only for firm matches. Rows give clone size only sometimes, using once, few, many, or a class for an expanded clone.

v_gene	d_gene	abundance	j_gene	CDR3nt	CDR3aa
TRBV5-6	.	.	TRBJ2-7	TGTGCCAGCAGCGCGGGGCCCTACGAGCAGTACTTC	CASSAGPYEQYF
TRBV5-6	.	.	TRBJ1-2	TGTGCCAGCAGCTTGGGGAGTAGCGGGGGAACTAACTATGGCTACACCTTC	CASSLGSSGGTNYGYTF
TRBV19	.	.	TRBJ1-6	TGTGCCAGTAGGAGCTGGGACGCGGGGAATTCACCCCTCCACTTT	CASRSWDAGNSPLHF
TRBV24-1	TRBD1	.	TRBJ2-7	TGTGCCACCAGAGACGGGACAGGGTGGTACGAGCAGTACTTC	CATRDGTGWYEQYF
TRBV19	.	few	TRBJ2-3	TGTGCCAGTAGTAATGTCCCTAGCACAGATACGCAGTATTTT	CASSNVPSTDTQYF
TRBV6-1	.	.	TRBJ2-7	TGTGCCAGCAGTGAATTCCCCTCCCGGATGCACGAGCAGTACTTC	CASSEFPSRMHEQYF
TRBV19	TRBD1	.	TRBJ1-4	TGTGCCAGCTCCGACAGGGGAGGAGAAAAACTGTTTTTT	CASSDRGGEKLFF
TRBV11-2	.	.	TRBJ2-7	TGTGCCAGCAGCCAGGGGGGAGCAACCTACGAGCAGTACTTC	CASSQGGATYEQYF
TRBV19	.	.	TRBJ2-3	TGTGCCAGTAGTCGAGGGGGGGCCGCAGATACGCAGTATTTT	CASSRGGAADTQYF
TRBV29-1	.	.	TRBJ2-5	TGCAGCGTTGAAAGACAGCCAAAAGAGACCCAGTACTTC	CSVERQPKETQYF
TRBV2	.	.	TRBJ1-2	TGTGCCAGCGGGGCCGAATCTAACTATGGCTACACCTTC	CASGAESNYGYTF
TRBV19	.	.	TRBJ1-6	TGTGCCAGTAGTCCGCGACAGTCTAATTCACCCCTCCACTTT	CASSPRQSNSPLHF
TRBV12-5	.	.	TRBJ2-7	TGTGCTAGTGGTTTGGTAGGGGGGAAGGTCCACGAGCAGTACTTC	CASGLVGGKVHEQYF
TRBV28	TRBD1	.	TRBJ1-3	TGTGCCAGCAGTTCACCTGGGACAGCCTCTGGAAACACCATATATTTT	CASSSPGTASGNTIYF
TRBV6-5	.	.	TRBJ2-1	TGTGCCAGCGGGCCAGCGAACAATGAGCAGTTCTTC	CASGPANNEQFF
TRBV7-2	.	.	TRBJ1-2	TGTGCCAGCAGCCCTAGTGGAGACACCAACTATGGCTACACCTTC	CASSPSGDTNYGYTF
TRBV7-9	TRBD2	.	TRBJ2-1	TGTGCCAGCAGCTTAGCCCGGGGACTACCCAATGAGCAGTTCTTC	CASSLARGLPNEQFF
TRBV9	.	.	TRBJ2-3	TGTGCCAGCAGCCCGTCGACAGCTAGCACAGATACGCAGTATTTT	CASSPSTASTDTQYF
TRBV7-8	TRBD1	.	TRBJ1-5	TGTGCCAGCAGCCCGGACAGGGATCAGCCCCAGCATTTT	CASSPDRDQPQHF
TRBV14	.	.	TRBJ2-7	TGTGCCAGCAGCCCCAGGGGAAGTGGGACCAGCTCCTACGAGCAGTACTTC	CASSPRGSGTSSYEQYF
TRBV5-1	.	.	TRBJ1-1	TGCGCCAGCTCTTCGACCGTCGGGGGGCTAAACACTGAAGCTTTCTTT	CASSSTVGGLNTEAFF
TRBV2	TRBD1	.	TRBJ1-4	TGTGCCAGCAGTGCGTTGGGACAGGGTAATGAAAAACTGTTTTTT	CASSALGQGNEKLFF
TRBV27	.	.	TRBJ1-2	TGTGCCAGCAGTTACAGAACCCACTATGGCTACACCTTC	CASSYRTHYGYTF
TRBV6-5	.	once	TRBJ1-4	TGTGCCAGCAACTCTGATGCGGGGGAAAAACTGTTTTTT	CASNSDAGEKLFF
TRBV27	.	.	TRBJ1-6	TGTGCCAGCAGTTTTGAATCAGTAGGTAATTCACCCCTCCACTTT	CASSFESVGNSPLHF
TRBV25-1	TRBD1	.	TRBJ1-2	TGTGCCAGCAGTGTATACAGGGGGCACGGCTACACCTTC	CASSVYRGHGYTF
TRBV9	TRBD2	.	TRBJ2-3	TGTGCCAGCAAGGCGGGGGAAAGCACAGATACGCAGTATTTT	CASKAGESTDTQYF
TRBV6-2/TRBV6-3	.	.	TRBJ1-1	TGTGCCAGCAGTTACGGTCGGGTGAACACTGAAGCTTTCTTT	CASSYGRVNTEAFF
TRBV5-4	.	once	TRBJ1-2	TGTGCCAGCAGCGTCAACAGGGATGGCTACACCTTC	CASSVNRDGYTF
TRBV15	.	.	TRBJ1-2	TGTGCCACCAGCACAGGGATTAACTATGGCTACACCTTC	CATSTGINYGYTF